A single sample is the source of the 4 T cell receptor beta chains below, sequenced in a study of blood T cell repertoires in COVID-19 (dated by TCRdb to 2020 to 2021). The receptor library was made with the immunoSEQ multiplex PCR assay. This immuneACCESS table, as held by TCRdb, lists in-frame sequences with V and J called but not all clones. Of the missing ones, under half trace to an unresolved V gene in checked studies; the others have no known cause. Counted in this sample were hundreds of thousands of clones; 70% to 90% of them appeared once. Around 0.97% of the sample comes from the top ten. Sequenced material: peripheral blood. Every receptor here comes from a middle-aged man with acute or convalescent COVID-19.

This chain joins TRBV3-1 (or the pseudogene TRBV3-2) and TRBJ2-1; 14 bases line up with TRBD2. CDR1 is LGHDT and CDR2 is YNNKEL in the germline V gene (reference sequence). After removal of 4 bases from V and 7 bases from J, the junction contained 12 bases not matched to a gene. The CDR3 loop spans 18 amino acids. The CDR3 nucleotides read TGTGCCAGCAGCCGCCAGACGCCGACTAGCGGGGGGGCGAATGAGCAGTTCTTC. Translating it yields CASSRQTPTSGGANEQFF.

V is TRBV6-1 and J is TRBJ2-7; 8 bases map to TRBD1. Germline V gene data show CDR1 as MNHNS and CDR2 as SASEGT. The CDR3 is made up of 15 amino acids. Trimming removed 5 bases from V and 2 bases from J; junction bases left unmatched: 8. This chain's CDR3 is CASSWRDRLPYEQYF. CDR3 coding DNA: TGTGCCAGCAGTTGGCGGGACAGGCTTCCCTACGAGCAGTACTTC.

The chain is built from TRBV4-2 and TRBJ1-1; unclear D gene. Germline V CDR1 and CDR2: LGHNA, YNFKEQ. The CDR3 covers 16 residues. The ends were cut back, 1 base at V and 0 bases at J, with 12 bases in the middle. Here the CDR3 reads CASSQVVRTMNTEAFF. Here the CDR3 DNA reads TGTGCCAGCAGCCAAGTAGTCCGGACTATGAACACTGAAGCTTTCTTT.

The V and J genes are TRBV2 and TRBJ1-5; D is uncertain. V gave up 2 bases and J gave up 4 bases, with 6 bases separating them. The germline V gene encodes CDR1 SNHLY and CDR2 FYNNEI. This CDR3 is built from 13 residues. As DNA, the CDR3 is TGTGCCAGCAGTGAATCCGTTAATCAGCCCCAGCATTTT. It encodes CASSESVNQPQHF.